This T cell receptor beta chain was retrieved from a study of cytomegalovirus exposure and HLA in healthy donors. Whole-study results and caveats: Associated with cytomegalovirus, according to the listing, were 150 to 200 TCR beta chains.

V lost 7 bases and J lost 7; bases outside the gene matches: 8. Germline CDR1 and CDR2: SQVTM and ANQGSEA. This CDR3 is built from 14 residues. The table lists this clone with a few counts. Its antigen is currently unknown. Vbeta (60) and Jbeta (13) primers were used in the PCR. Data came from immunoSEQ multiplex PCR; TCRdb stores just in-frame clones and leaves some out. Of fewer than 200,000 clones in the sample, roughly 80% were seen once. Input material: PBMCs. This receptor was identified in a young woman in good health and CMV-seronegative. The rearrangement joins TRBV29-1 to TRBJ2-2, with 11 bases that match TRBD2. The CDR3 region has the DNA TGCAGCGCAGAGACTAGCGGGAACGTCGGGGAGCTGTTTTTT. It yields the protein CSAETSGNVGELFF.